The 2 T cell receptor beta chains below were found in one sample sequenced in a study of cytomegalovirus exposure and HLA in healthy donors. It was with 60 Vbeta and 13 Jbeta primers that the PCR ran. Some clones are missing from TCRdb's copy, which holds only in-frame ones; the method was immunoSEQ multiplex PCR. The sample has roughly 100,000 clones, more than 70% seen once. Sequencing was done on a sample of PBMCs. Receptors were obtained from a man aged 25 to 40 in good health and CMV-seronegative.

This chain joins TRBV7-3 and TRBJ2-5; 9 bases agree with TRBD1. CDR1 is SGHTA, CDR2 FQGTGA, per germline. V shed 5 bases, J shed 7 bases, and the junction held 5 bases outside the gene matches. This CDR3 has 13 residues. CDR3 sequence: CASSPGQGGTQYF. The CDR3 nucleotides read TGTGCCAGCAGCCCGGGACAGGGTGGGACCCAGTACTTC.

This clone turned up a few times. CDR3 sequence: CASSSTRRGVNEQFF. CDR3 DNA sequence: TGTGCCAGCAGCTCTACCAGGCGGGGTGTTAATGAGCAGTTCTTC. The rearrangement uses TRBV7-8 and TRBJ2-1; maybe TRBD2 (6 bases). CDR1 is SGHVS and CDR2 is FQNEAQ in the germline V gene. Trimming removed 4 bases at V and 7 bases at J, with 17 bases between. This CDR3 region has 15 residues.